This TCR beta chain was sequenced for a study of glioma-infiltrating T cells. Amplification of TCR alpha and beta CDR3 regions from RNA used iRepertoire nested multiplex PCR. Each CDR3 protein is one row after TCRdb ran MiXCR on the multiplex PCR reads. The repertoire holds 150,000 or so distinct CDR3 sequences, with approximately 39% as singletons. CDR1 is SEHNR and CDR2 is FQNEAQ in the germline V gene (reference sequence). CDR3 length: 11 residues. Points on this clonotype: One end of the junction is discordant with germline, which a read error may explain.

This clonotype originated in a human donor with low-grade glioma or glioblastoma, undergoing nonglioma brain surgery, or in good health (not recorded which). This chain uses TRBV7-9 with TRBJ2-3; D is unresolved. The source material was glioma tissue, nonneoplastic brain tissue, or PBMCs (not recorded which). CDR3 sequence: CTSSSRDTQYF. CDR3 nucleotide sequence: TGTACCAGCAGCTCCCGGGATACGCAGTATTTT.